The 14 T cell receptor beta chains below come from one sample, sequenced in a study of shared clonotypes between healthy human individuals. Clones were read by immunoSEQ multiplex PCR, and TCRdb kept only the in-frame ones, dropping some. The data show some 500,000 clones, with approximately 95% seen just once and 0.055% to 0.075% held by the top ten. The sample was naive CD4+ T cells sorted from blood. Subset specified: CD45RA+ positively selected. Receptors originate from a woman between 25 and 40 years old in good health.

The J gene is TRBJ2-7, the V gene TRBV28; no firm D call. V was shortened by 2 bases and J by 0 bases, with 8 bases between the two germline ends. Germline lookup yields CDR1 MDHEN and CDR2 SYDVKM. The CDR3 contains 14 residues. The CDR3 loop is CASSLERRSYEQYF. Written as DNA, the CDR3 is TGTGCCAGCAGTTTAGAGCGCCGCTCCTACGAGCAGTACTTC.

This clone was picked up a small number of times. The chain has TRBV6-5 and TRBJ1-2; the D gene is possibly TRBD1 (6 bases). The germline V gene encodes CDR1 MNHEY and CDR2 SVGAGI. Trimming pared 5 bases from V and 4 bases from J, leaving 11 bases between. This CDR3 comprises 13 residues. CDR3: CASSATGRYGYTF. The CDR3 DNA sequence: TGTGCCAGCAGTGCGACAGGCCGCTATGGCTACACCTTC.

This rearrangement joins TRBV7-6 to TRBJ2-7; D uncertain. This CDR3 contains 15 residues. CDR1 and CDR2 (germline): SGHVS, FNYEAQ. Trimming stripped 4 bases from V and 3 bases from J, with 16 bases between. CDR3 in amino acids: CASSSQTVGVYEQYF. The CDR3 nucleotides read TGTGCCAGCAGCTCACAGACGGTTGGCGTCTACGAGCAGTACTTC.

The rearrangement uses TRBV5-6 and TRBJ1-2; D call uncertain. Trimming pared 4 bases from V and 0 bases from J, leaving 7 bases between. CDR3 length: 13 amino acids. Germline CDR1 is SGHDT and CDR2 is YYEEEE. DNA of the CDR3: TGTGCCAGCAGCCTGAGAGCTAACTATGGCTACACCTTC. It encodes CASSLRANYGYTF.

This clone was seen once. This sequence joins TRBV6-5 and TRBJ1-5, with unresolved D. CDR3 length: 13 amino acids. The V gene lost 5 bases and the J gene lost 4 bases, with 9 bases spanning the gap. Per germline, CDR1 MNHEY and CDR2 SVGAGI. The CDR3 coding sequence is TGTGCCAGCAGTCTCGATACTAATCAGCCCCAGCATTTT. This sequence encodes CASSLDTNQPQHF.

This chain links TRBV18 with TRBJ1-3, with unresolved D. Trimming cost V 2 bases and J 0 bases, with 11 bases left between them. CDR1 is KGHSH and CDR2 is LQKENI in the germline V gene. There are 16 residues in the CDR3. CDR3 sequence: CASSPGQRSSGNTIYF. CDR3 sequence (DNA): TGTGCCAGCTCACCAGGGCAGAGATCCTCTGGAAACACCATATATTTT.

V gene TRBV19 combines with J gene TRBJ2-7; no firm D call. The CDR3 length is 12 residues. The germline V gene has CDR1 LNHDA and CDR2 SQIVND (reference sequence). V lost 5 bases and J 0 bases, leaving 5 bases between the germline ends. CDR3 sequence reads: CASSRDSYEQYF. The CDR3 DNA follows: TGTGCCAGTAGTCGAGACTCCTACGAGCAGTACTTC.

This chain uses TRBV2 with TRBJ1-5; TRBD1 is a possible D gene (5 bases). The germline CDR1 and CDR2 sequences are SNHLY and FYNNEI. V lost 6 bases, J lost 9 bases, and 15 bases lay in between. The CDR3 consists of 13 residues. The CDR3 DNA reads TGTGCCAGCAGGGCGCAGGGCGTTTTGCCCCAGCATTTT. As protein: CASRAQGVLPQHF.

The J gene is TRBJ2-5, the V gene TRBV2, with 10 bases lining up with TRBD2. Per the germline V gene, CDR1 is SNHLY and CDR2 is FYNNEI. V lost 6 bases to trimming and J lost 3 bases; unmatched junction nucleotides: 10. This CDR3 spans 16 amino acids. This CDR3 reads CASSPGVSGRKETQYF. The CDR3 DNA reads TGTGCCAGCAGCCCCGGGGTTAGCGGGAGGAAAGAGACCCAGTACTTC.

The V gene is TRBV4-1, the J gene TRBJ2-3, with D perhaps TRBD1 or TRBD2 (6 bases each). CDR1 MGHRA and CDR2 YSYEKL come from the germline V gene. V was cut by 4 bases and J by 3 bases, with 17 bases left in between. The CDR3 length is 16 residues. This CDR3 is CASSPGASRGTDTQYF. The CDR3, as DNA: TGCGCCAGCAGCCCGGGGGCCAGTCGAGGGACAGATACGCAGTATTTT.

The chain uses TRBV27 and TRBJ2-7; no clear D gene. The CDR3 runs to 14 residues. Germline CDR1 reads MNHEY; CDR2 reads SMNVEV (reference sequence). V dropped 6 bases and J dropped 0 bases, with 12 bases sitting between them. The CDR3 is CASRVPPSSYEQYF. The CDR3 DNA reads as TGTGCCAGCAGAGTCCCGCCCAGCTCCTACGAGCAGTACTTC.

This rearrangement joins TRBV28 to TRBJ1-5; D not certain. CDR1 and CDR2 from the germline V gene are MDHEN and SYDVKM. The V and J ends lost 5 bases and 1 base respectively, with 12 bases between them. This CDR3 spans 15 amino acids. Here the CDR3 DNA reads TGTGCCAGCAGTGTGAGCTTTGGGAGCAATCAGCCCCAGCATTTT. Encoded protein: CASSVSFGSNQPQHF. Full variable domain (outside the CDR3, taken from reference TRBV28 and TRBJ1-5): DVKVTQSSRYLVKRTGEKVFLECVQDMDHENMFWYRQDPGLGLRLIYFSYDVKMKEKGDIPEGYSVSREKKERFSLILESASTNQTSMYLCASSVSFGSNQPQHFGDGTRLSIL.

This chain uses TRBV29-1 with TRBJ2-1; D possibly uses TRBD1 or TRBD2 (6 bases each). Germline V gene sequence: CDR1 SQVTM, CDR2 ANQGSEA. Trimming stripped 4 bases from V and 3 bases from J, with 13 bases between. This CDR3 comprises 14 residues. CDR3 amino acids: CSVAVGGNYNEQFF. The CDR3 DNA reads TGCAGCGTTGCTGTGGGGGGCAACTACAATGAGCAGTTCTTC.

Only one count was recorded for this clone. J is TRBJ2-5 and V is TRBV5-1, with 11 bases lining up with TRBD2. This CDR3 has 16 amino acids. Per the germline V gene, CDR1 is SGHRS and CDR2 is YFSETQ. The V and J ends lost 4 bases and 0 bases, in that order; junction bases with no gene match: 5. The CDR3 loop reads CASSRGLAEYQETQYF. The CDR3 bases are TGCGCCAGCAGCAGGGGACTAGCGGAATACCAAGAGACCCAGTACTTC.